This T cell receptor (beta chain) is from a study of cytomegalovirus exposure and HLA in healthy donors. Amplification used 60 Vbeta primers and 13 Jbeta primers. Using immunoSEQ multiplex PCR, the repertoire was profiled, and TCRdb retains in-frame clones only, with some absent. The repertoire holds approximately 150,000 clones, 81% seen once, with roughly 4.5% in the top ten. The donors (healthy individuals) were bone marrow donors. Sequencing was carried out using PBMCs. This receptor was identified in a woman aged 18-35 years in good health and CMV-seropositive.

The CDR3 nucleotides are TGCGCCAGCAGCCAAGATCGGAGGGCCAATCAGCCCCAGCATTTT. Its protein is CASSQDRRANQPQHF. The V gene is TRBV4-3, the J gene TRBJ1-5; D is undetermined. This CDR3 has 15 residues. Germline V gene lookup returns CDR1 LGHNA and CDR2 YSLEER. With 0 bases removed from V and 3 bases from J, the gap between germline ends came to 9 bases.